The sample holds one count of the clone carrying this T cell receptor beta chain. In the original processing: Amplified reference gene primers provided the basis for estimating nucleated cell counts. Only in-frame clones appear in the TCRdb table, and some are missing; sequencing was by immunoSEQ multiplex PCR. That table is the source of V, J and clone size, and D and trimming were worked out from the DNA. The table records 60,000 to 70,000 clones, 70% to 90% of them present only once. The CDR3 totals 15 residues. Germline V gives CDR1 LNHDA, CDR2 SQIVND (reference sequence). Trimming removed 3 bases at V and 4 bases at J, with 14 bases between. This record belongs to a study of blood T cell repertoires in COVID-19. Study at large: The United States, Italy and Spain provided the acute and convalescent COVID-19 samples. PBMCs, B-cell-depleted T cells, or T cells were the source of the cDNA or gDNA that made up the material.

The sequencing input was peripheral blood. V gene TRBV19 combines with J gene TRBJ2-3; tentatively, D is TRBD1 (5 bases). The sequence derives from a man in his fifties with active COVID-19. CDR3 bases: TGTGCCAGTAGTATCAAAGGGCAGGGCCCAGATACGCAGTATTTT. Translation gives CASSIKGQGPDTQYF. Drawing the rest from reference TRBV19 and TRBJ2-3, the complete variable domain is DGGITQSPKYLFRKEGQNVTLSCEQNLNHDAMYWYRQDPGQGLRLIYYSQIVNDFQKGDIAEGYSVSREKKESFPLTVTSAQKNPTAFYLCASSIKGQGPDTQYFGPGTRLTVL.